Following are 10 T cell receptor beta chains from one sample sequenced in a study of blood T cell repertoires in COVID-19. Generated by immunoSEQ multiplex PCR, the TCRdb table keeps only in-frame clones and is missing some. The sample holds some 300,000 clones, nearly 90% seen once. Sequenced sample: PBMCs or T cells enriched from blood (not recorded which). The source of these receptors is a woman between 18 and 29 years old with acute COVID-19.

The rearrangement joins TRBV19 to TRBJ2-2, with D maybe TRBD2 (5 bases). V was shortened by 3 bases and J by 1 base, with 15 bases between the two germline ends. This CDR3 comprises 17 residues. Per germline, CDR1 LNHDA and CDR2 SQIVND (reference sequence). Here the CDR3 DNA reads TGTGCCAGTAGTATTAGGCGGCTAGCTTTGAACACCGGGGAGCTGTTTTTT. Translating gives CASSIRRLALNTGELFF.

This chain uses TRBV2 with TRBJ1-4; no definite D call. Germline V gene sequence: CDR1 SNHLY, CDR2 FYNNEI. The CDR3 sequence is 14 residues long. The germline V and J ends were trimmed by 5 bases and 0 bases, with 7 bases remaining between them. The CDR3 coding sequence is TGTGCCAGCAGTTTAGTTGCAACTAATGAAAAACTGTTTTTT. Residues: CASSLVATNEKLFF.

This chain joins TRBV2 and TRBJ2-7; 11 positions agree with TRBD2. The CDR3 runs to 14 residues. V lost 7 bases and J lost 9; bases outside the gene matches: 11. Germline CDR1 and CDR2: SNHLY and FYNNEI. The CDR3 sequence is CASTATSGVLRQYF. The DNA for the CDR3 is TGTGCCAGCACCGCGACTAGCGGGGTCCTCCGGCAGTACTTC. The variable domain in full, completed from reference TRBV2 and TRBJ2-7, reads EPEVTQTPSHQVTQMGQEVILRCVPISNHLYFYWYRQILGQKVEFLVSFYNNEISEKSEIFDDQFSVERPDGSNFTLKIRSTKLEDSAMYFCASTATSGVLRQYFGPGTRLTVT.

Comments on this clone: This specimen includes other DNA sequences encoding the same CDR3. DNA of the CDR3: TGTGCCAGCAGTCCCCAGGGGAGCTATGGCTACACCTTC. Translation gives CASSPQGSYGYTF. The V gene is TRBV12-3 or TRBV12-4, the J gene TRBJ1-2, with D maybe TRBD1 (6 bases). The V end lost 5 bases, the J end lost 4 bases, and 11 bases lay between the germline ends. The CDR3 runs 13 residues.

This rearrangement joins TRBV19 to TRBJ1-1, with D tentatively TRBD1 (5 bases). The CDR3 sequence is 13 residues long. The V gene's germline CDR1 is LNHDA and CDR2 SQIVND (reference sequence). Between the trimmed V and J ends, which lost 7 bases and 7 bases, there was a span of 16 bases. The CDR3 DNA sequence: TGTGCCAGTATATCGACGGAGGGGTATGAAGCTTTCTTT. This translates into CASISTEGYEAFF.

The CDR3 sequence: CASSESGLTGNTEAFF. The CDR3, as DNA: TGCGCCAGCAGTGAGTCGGGTCTGACGGGTAACACTGAAGCTTTCTTT. The chain uses TRBV10-1 and TRBJ1-1; no definite D call. With 0 bases removed from V and 2 bases from J, the gap between germline ends came to 13 bases. CDR3 length equals 16 residues. The V gene's germline CDR1 is WNHNN and CDR2 SYGVQD (reference sequence).

The chain combines TRBV4-1 with TRBJ1-2; D gene uncertain. The V end was cut by 1 base, the J end by 8 bases, with 23 bases between. This CDR3 has 17 residues. The germline gives CDR1 MGHRA, CDR2 YSYEKL. CDR3 in DNA: TGCGCCAGCAGCCAAGGTCATGTTACGGCCACCTCGGGAGGCTACACCTTC. It codes for CASSQGHVTATSGGYTF.

This rearrangement joins TRBV4-1 to TRBJ2-2; the D gene is possibly TRBD2 (6 bases). The CDR3 has 15 residues. V gave up 2 bases and J gave up 4 bases, with 11 bases separating them. CDR1 and CDR2 (germline): MGHRA, YSYEKL. CDR3 bases: TGCGCCAGCAGCCAACGGGAGAGAGGCACCGGGGAGCTGTTTTTT. Translating it yields CASSQRERGTGELFF.

The CDR3 loop reads CASSRTGGVNGYTF. The CDR3 nucleotides read TGTGCCAGCAGTCGGACAGGGGGCGTGAATGGCTACACCTTC. J is TRBJ1-2 and V is TRBV27, with 11 bases fitting TRBD1. The length of the CDR3 is 14 residues. Germline lookup yields CDR1 MNHEY and CDR2 SMNVEV (reference sequence). With 5 bases clipped from V and 6 bases from J, the junction kept 5 bases outside the gene matches.

The V gene is TRBV28, the J gene TRBJ1-5, with 7 bases lining up with TRBD1. Trimming at V came to 5 bases and at J to 4 bases, leaving 5 bases not matched to a gene. The CDR3 extends over 14 amino acids. Per the germline V gene, CDR1 is MDHEN and CDR2 is SYDVKM. The CDR3 nucleotides are TGTGCCAGCAGTCTCGACAGGGATAATCAGCCCCAGCATTTT. Translated, it gives CASSLDRDNQPQHF.